This TCR beta chain was sequenced during a study of T cell responses to AZD1222 COVID-19 vaccine. Study-wide background: The analysis combined second doses at about 4 or about 12 weeks.

The CDR3 has 16 amino acids. Germline CDR1 and CDR2: SGHNT and YENEEA. Trimming stripped 5 bases from V and 2 bases from J, with 13 bases between. The method was immunoSEQ multiplex PCR; TCRdb's version includes in-frame clones alone and lacks a portion of them. The data hold more than 85,000 clones, with 87% observed a single time. This clone was recorded once. Specimen: peripheral blood, collected on day 0 of AZD1222 vaccination. The chain has TRBV11-3 and TRBJ2-6, with D possibly matching TRBD1 (5 bases). The source is an adult in good health. The DNA of the CDR3 is TGTGCCAGCAGCCCCTCGGCAGGGACTGGGGCCAACGTCCTGACTTTC. Its translation is CASSPSAGTGANVLTF. The full variable domain, completed using reference TRBV11-3 and TRBJ2-6, is EAGVVQSPRYKIIEKKQPVAFWCNPISGHNTLYWYLQNLGQGPELLIRYENEEAVDDSQLPKDRFSAERLKGVDSTLKIQPAELGDSAVYLCASSPSAGTGANVLTFGAGSRLTVL.